This T cell receptor (beta chain) was recorded in a study of T cell responses to AZD1222 COVID-19 vaccine. Looking at the study overall: Timing groups of about 4 and about 12 weeks for second doses were pooled. Overall study results and limits: Two AZD1222 administrations were followed by greater Spike-specific TCR breadth and depth. Reportedly, close to half of spike-specific TCRs are directed against unmutated variant regions.

This clone was recorded only once. The antigen is unknown. Profiled with immunoSEQ multiplex PCR; TCRdb holds only in-frame clones, not every one. The sample records about 86,000 clones, 60% to 80% being singletons. The receptor was derived from an adult in good health. Here the sequenced sample was peripheral blood, taken on day 0 of AZD1222 vaccination.

The CDR3 is CASSQDKPNYGYTF. The CDR3 nucleotides are TGCGCCAGCAGCCAGGACAAGCCTAACTATGGCTACACCTTC. The chain joins TRBV5-1 to TRBJ1-2, with a possible D match to TRBD1 (5 bases). Germline-derived CDR1 and CDR2 are SGHRS and YFSETQ. V dropped 4 bases and J dropped 0 bases, with 10 bases sitting between them. The CDR3 is 14 amino acids.